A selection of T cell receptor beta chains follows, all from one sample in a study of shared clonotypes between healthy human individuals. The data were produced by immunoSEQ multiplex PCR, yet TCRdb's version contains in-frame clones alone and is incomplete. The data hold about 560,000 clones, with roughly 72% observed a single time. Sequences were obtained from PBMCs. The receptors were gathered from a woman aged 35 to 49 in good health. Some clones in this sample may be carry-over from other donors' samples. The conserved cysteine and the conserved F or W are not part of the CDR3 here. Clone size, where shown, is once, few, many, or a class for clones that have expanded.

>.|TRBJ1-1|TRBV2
ASNRGEVTEAF
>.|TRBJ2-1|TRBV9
ASAVAGTTDQRQF
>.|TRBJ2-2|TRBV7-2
ASSLKLGGFTGELF
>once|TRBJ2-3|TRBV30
AWSVRLAGATDTQY
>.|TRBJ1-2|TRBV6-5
ASRRRGAYGYT
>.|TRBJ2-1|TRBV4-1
ASRNRRDYNEQF
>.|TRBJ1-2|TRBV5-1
ASSLGNYGYT
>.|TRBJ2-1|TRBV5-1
ASTWDRYNEQF
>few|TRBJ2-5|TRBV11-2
ASSPEVDQETQY
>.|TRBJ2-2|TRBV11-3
ASSVTSITGELF
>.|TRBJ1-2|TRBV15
ATSRDFTSTLAGYT
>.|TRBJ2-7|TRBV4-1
ASSRTSGLALYEQY
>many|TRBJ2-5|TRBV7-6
ASSLQSGAETQY
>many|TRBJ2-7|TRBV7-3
ASSPSPSYEQY
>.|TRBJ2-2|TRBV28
ASSSTGQAGELF
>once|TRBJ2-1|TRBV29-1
SVVEGGRASKGWQF
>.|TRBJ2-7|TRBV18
ASQGAAVEQY
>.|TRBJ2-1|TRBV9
ASSVEGASYNEQF
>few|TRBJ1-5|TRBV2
ASSSMGRNQPQH
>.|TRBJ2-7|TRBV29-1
SVEVGYEQY
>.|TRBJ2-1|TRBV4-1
ASSQGISGNREQF
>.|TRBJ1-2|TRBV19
ASSIDLLPLGGYT
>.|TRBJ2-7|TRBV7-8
ASSQDQGAHYEQY
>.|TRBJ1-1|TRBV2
ASSAQGGNTEAF
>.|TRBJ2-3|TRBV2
ASSGYRGRRAGESTDTQY
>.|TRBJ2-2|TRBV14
ASSQGQISTGELF
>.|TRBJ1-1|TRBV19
ASSPARVFTEAF
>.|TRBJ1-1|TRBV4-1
ASSQDTGLTVRDTEAF
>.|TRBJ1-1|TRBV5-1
ASSHRGVNTEAF
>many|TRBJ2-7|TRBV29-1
SVTPIQGALDEQY
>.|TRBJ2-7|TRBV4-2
ASSQVQGPSGSPPYEQY
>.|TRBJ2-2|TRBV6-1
ASSEPGRGNTGELF
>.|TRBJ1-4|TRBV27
ASSPRQATNEKLF
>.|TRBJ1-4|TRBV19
ATGTGVNEKLF
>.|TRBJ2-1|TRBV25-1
ASRLAGLYNEQF
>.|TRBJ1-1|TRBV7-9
ASSLGERVAF
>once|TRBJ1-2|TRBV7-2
ASNRQGEGGYT
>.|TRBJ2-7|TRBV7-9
ASSLGQGLGYEQY
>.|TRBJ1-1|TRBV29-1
SVGQNTEAF
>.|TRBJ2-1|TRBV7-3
ASSLNLAGYNEQF
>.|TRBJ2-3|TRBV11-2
ASSSQRYTQY
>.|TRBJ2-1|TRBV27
ASSPHSSAGGFNEQF
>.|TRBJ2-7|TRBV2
ASSEVSQGSGEQY
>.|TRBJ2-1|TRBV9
ASSIRASGGYNEQF
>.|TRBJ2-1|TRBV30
AWSDLAPQF
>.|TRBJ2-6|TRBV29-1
SVEVSGANVLT
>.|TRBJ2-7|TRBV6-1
ASRGTSGSYEQY
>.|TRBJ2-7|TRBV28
ASSWGQYEQY
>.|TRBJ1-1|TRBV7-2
ASSRTGGTEAF
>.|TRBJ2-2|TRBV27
ASSSDRADGELF
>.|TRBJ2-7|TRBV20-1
SAPLTVEQY
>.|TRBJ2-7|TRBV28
ASSPLYEQY
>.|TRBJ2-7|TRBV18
ASSPPANSYEQY
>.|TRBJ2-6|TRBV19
ASSDETGSSSGANVLT